Described below is a single TCR beta chain sequence and its context. Its antigen is unidentified. The entry originates in a study of T-cell reconstitution after alpha-beta-depleted transplantation in children. The authors prepared the TCRbeta library with unique molecular identifiers. TCRdb independently ran MiXCR on the PCR reads; one entry per CDR3 protein. The sample includes hundreds of thousands of distinct CDR3 sequences, roughly 15% of them seen just once. Broader study findings: At around two months after transplant, the alpha-beta T cells were reportedly derived from several hundred expanded clones that came from non-depleted graft cells. Among T cells one year after transplant, newly produced cells accounted for most counts and diversity.

The sample was PBMCs, mostly from graft donor cells, taken 360 days after TCRalphabeta/CD19-depleted stem cell transplant. This receptor was identified in a male patient aged 10 to 17 who had a stem cell transplant for acute lymphoblastic leukemia, so the T cells may come from the graft donor.

This CDR3 is CASSLAPRNTEAFF. As DNA, the CDR3 is TGTGCCAGCAGCTTAGCGCCCAGGAACACTGAAGCTTTCTTT. The gene calls are TRBV7-9 and TRBJ1-1; D gene uncertain. The V and J ends lost 0 bases and 1 base respectively, with 6 bases between them. The CDR3 contains 14 residues. The germline V gene encodes CDR1 SEHNR and CDR2 FQNEAQ (reference sequence).